This T cell receptor (beta chain) was captured by sequencing in a study of T cells after yellow fever vaccination. Study results and limitations: Post-booster samples contained most primary-vaccination clones (approximately 96% CD4, almost 90% CD8).

This clonotype was seen many times. What it recognizes is unknown. This CDR3 comprises 13 residues. Between the trimmed V and J ends, which lost 5 bases and 3 bases, there was a span of 12 bases. Germline CDR1 is SQVTM and CDR2 is ANQGSEA. TCRdb re-called the 5' RACE reads through MiXCR, storing one row per CDR3 protein. The sample carries a few hundred thousand distinct CDR3 sequences, 5.2% recorded once. The input for sequencing was CD4+ T cells sorted from PBMCs, taken on the day of the yellow fever booster vaccination. This clonotype was sampled from a man between 18 and 29 years old who received the YFV17D yellow fever vaccine. The chain couples TRBV29-1 to TRBJ2-3; D not resolved. The CDR3 is CSVMYRGTDTQYF. For the CDR3, the DNA is TGCAGCGTTATGTACAGAGGAACAGATACGCAGTATTTT.